These T cell receptor beta chains were read from a single sample in a study of T cells after posttransplantation cyclophosphamide. Using immunoSEQ multiplex PCR, the repertoire was profiled, and TCRdb retains in-frame clones only, with some absent. Observed in the sample are 12,000 or so clones, none of them singletons. The sample in question was PBMCs, obtained after allogeneic stem cell transplant with posttransplant cyclophosphamide. These receptors were obtained from a female patient in her thirties or forties who received an allogeneic stem cell transplant from a related donor, was CMV-positive, and had acute GVHD only. The graft donor may be the source of some T cells. Each CDR3 is given with its conserved first and last residue. Each record gives: J gene, clone size, V gene, D gene, CDR3 protein, CDR3 DNA. D genes are given only for firm matches. Clone size is stated in some rows and not others, as once, few, many or a class when expanded.

j_gene: TRBJ1-3
abundance: many
v_gene: TRBV7-9
d_gene: TRBD1
CDR3aa: CASSLGFAGQGPGNTIYF
CDR3nt: TGTGCCAGCAGCTTAGGATTTGCGGGACAGGGTCCTGGAAACACCATATATTTT

j_gene: TRBJ2-3
abundance: many
v_gene: TRBV11-3
d_gene: TRBD2
CDR3aa: CASSLNAGGVTDTQYF
CDR3nt: TGTGCCAGCAGCTTAAACGCGGGGGGGGTGACAGATACGCAGTATTTT

j_gene: TRBJ2-3
abundance: .
v_gene: TRBV9
d_gene: .
CDR3aa: CASSVWRSTDTQYF
CDR3nt: TGTGCCAGCAGCGTTTGGCGGAGCACAGATACGCAGTATTTT

j_gene: TRBJ2-3
abundance: .
v_gene: TRBV7-7
d_gene: .
CDR3aa: CASSLPQGFQRQADTQYF
CDR3nt: TGTGCCAGCAGCTTACCCCAGGGATTTCAACGGCAAGCAGATACGCAGTATTTT

j_gene: TRBJ2-7
abundance: many
v_gene: TRBV9
d_gene: .
CDR3aa: CASSGEGVQQYF
CDR3nt: TGTGCCAGCAGCGGCGAAGGGGTCCAGCAGTACTTC

j_gene: TRBJ1-3
abundance: many
v_gene: TRBV9
d_gene: .
CDR3aa: CASSESGFGNTIYF
CDR3nt: TGTGCCAGCAGCGAGTCAGGGTTTGGAAACACCATATATTTT

j_gene: TRBJ2-1
abundance: many
v_gene: TRBV19
d_gene: TRBD1
CDR3aa: CASSMVEQGSYNEQFF
CDR3nt: TGTGCCAGTAGTATGGTGGAACAGGGGTCCTACAATGAGCAGTTCTTC

j_gene: TRBJ2-1
abundance: many
v_gene: TRBV4-3
d_gene: TRBD2
CDR3aa: CASSLLAGVYNEQFF
CDR3nt: TGCGCCAGCAGCCTTCTAGCGGGAGTCTACAATGAGCAGTTCTTC

j_gene: TRBJ2-7
abundance: .
v_gene: TRBV7-9
d_gene: TRBD1
CDR3aa: CASSPDRDEQYF
CDR3nt: TGTGCCAGCAGCCCGGACAGGGACGAGCAGTACTTC

j_gene: TRBJ2-7
abundance: many
v_gene: TRBV5-1
d_gene: TRBD1
CDR3aa: CASSLSGQGYEQYF
CDR3nt: TGCGCCAGCAGCCTGAGCGGACAGGGATACGAGCAGTACTTC

j_gene: TRBJ1-5
abundance: many
v_gene: TRBV6-1
d_gene: TRBD1
CDR3aa: CASSRTGARNQPQHF
CDR3nt: TGTGCCAGCAGTAGGACAGGGGCGCGCAATCAGCCCCAGCATTTT

j_gene: TRBJ2-7
abundance: .
v_gene: TRBV6-5
d_gene: .
CDR3aa: CASSYSSMGNYEQYF
CDR3nt: TGTGCCAGCAGTTACTCGTCAATGGGCAACTACGAGCAGTACTTC

j_gene: TRBJ2-3
abundance: few
v_gene: TRBV29-1
d_gene: TRBD2
CDR3aa: CSVEGSGRAVSTDTQYF
CDR3nt: TGCAGCGTTGAAGGAAGCGGGAGGGCTGTCAGCACAGATACGCAGTATTTT

j_gene: TRBJ1-6
abundance: many
v_gene: TRBV7-6
d_gene: .
CDR3aa: CASSLSGMGSPLHF
CDR3nt: TGTGCCAGCAGCTTATCAGGGATGGGTTCACCCCTCCACTTT

j_gene: TRBJ2-1
abundance: many
v_gene: TRBV5-6
d_gene: TRBD2
CDR3aa: CASSAVSGRAHEQFF
CDR3nt: TGTGCCAGCAGCGCTGTTAGCGGGAGGGCCCATGAGCAGTTCTTC

j_gene: TRBJ1-4
abundance: many
v_gene: TRBV7-9
d_gene: .
CDR3aa: CASSLSWVRDEKLFF
CDR3nt: TGTGCCAGCAGCTTATCGTGGGTGAGGGATGAAAAACTGTTTTTT

j_gene: TRBJ1-3
abundance: many
v_gene: TRBV5-1
d_gene: .
CDR3aa: CASSLGSPGQTFNSGNTIYF
CDR3nt: TGCGCCAGCAGCTTGGGGAGCCCGGGACAAACTTTTAACTCTGGAAACACCATATATTTT

j_gene: TRBJ2-7
abundance: many
v_gene: TRBV27
d_gene: TRBD1
CDR3aa: CASSLWTGGSYEQYF
CDR3nt: TGTGCCAGCAGTTTATGGACAGGGGGCTCCTACGAGCAGTACTTC

j_gene: TRBJ2-1
abundance: few
v_gene: TRBV4-1
d_gene: TRBD2
CDR3aa: CASSQGLAGAYNEQFF
CDR3nt: TGCGCCAGCAGCCAAGGTCTAGCGGGAGCATACAATGAGCAGTTCTTC

j_gene: TRBJ2-1
abundance: many
v_gene: TRBV5-1
d_gene: TRBD2
CDR3aa: CASSLRTSGRDEQFF
CDR3nt: TGCGCCAGCAGCTTACGGACTAGCGGGAGGGATGAGCAGTTCTTC

j_gene: TRBJ2-5
abundance: .
v_gene: TRBV27
d_gene: .
CDR3aa: CASPGQDYHLQETQYF
CDR3nt: TGTGCCAGTCCCGGACAGGACTACCACCTCCAAGAGACCCAGTACTTC

j_gene: TRBJ1-3
abundance: many
v_gene: TRBV6-5
d_gene: .
CDR3aa: CASSRGLSGNTIYF
CDR3nt: TGTGCCAGCAGCAGAGGGCTCTCTGGAAACACCATATATTTT

j_gene: TRBJ1-3
abundance: medium-sized
v_gene: TRBV6-6
d_gene: .
CDR3aa: CASSYSTDLGNTIYF
CDR3nt: TGTGCCAGCAGTTACTCAACGGACTTGGGAAACACCATATATTTT

j_gene: TRBJ1-4
abundance: many
v_gene: TRBV5-1
d_gene: .
CDR3aa: CASSSQRGPNEKLFF
CDR3nt: TGCGCCAGCAGCTCCCAGCGGGGGCCAAATGAAAAACTGTTTTTT

j_gene: TRBJ2-1
abundance: .
v_gene: TRBV5-4
d_gene: TRBD2
CDR3aa: CASSSLAGATYNEQFF
CDR3nt: TGTGCCAGCAGCTCGTTAGCGGGAGCTACGTACAATGAGCAGTTCTTC

j_gene: TRBJ2-3
abundance: many
v_gene: TRBV11-3
d_gene: TRBD1
CDR3aa: CASSSDRVVSGDTQYF
CDR3nt: TGTGCCAGCAGCTCGGACAGGGTAGTTTCTGGCGATACGCAGTATTTT

j_gene: TRBJ1-2
abundance: many
v_gene: TRBV6-5
d_gene: TRBD1
CDR3aa: CASSHPRQGVYGYTF
CDR3nt: TGTGCCAGCAGTCACCCCAGACAGGGGGTTTATGGCTACACCTTC

j_gene: TRBJ1-5
abundance: many
v_gene: TRBV6-6
d_gene: .
CDR3aa: CASSYSPDRLNQPQHF
CDR3nt: TGTGCCAGCAGTTACTCGCCGGACAGATTAAATCAGCCCCAGCATTTT

j_gene: TRBJ2-4
abundance: .
v_gene: TRBV27
d_gene: TRBD1
CDR3aa: CASSFRQGADIQYF
CDR3nt: TGTGCCAGCAGTTTTAGACAGGGGGCGGACATTCAGTACTTC